The rows below give T cell receptor beta chains drawn from one sample of a study of post-analysis software for immune sequencing data. In TCRdb, the PCR reads were re-called with MiXCR into one record per CDR3 protein. The sample shows hundreds of thousands of distinct CDR3 sequences, approximately 60% of them seen only once. The material sequenced was blood. The receptors here all came from a girl aged 2-10 years with multiple sclerosis. The conserved cysteine and the conserved F or W are not part of the CDR3 here.

V gene,CDR3 length,J gene,CDR3 protein
TRBV29-1,10,TRBJ2-1,SVLWETNEQF
TRBV6-6,12,TRBJ2-6,ASSSILGANVLT
TRBV10-3,12,TRBJ1-5,AISGGTSVQPQH
TRBV12-3/TRBV12-4,12,TRBJ1-2,ASSSSDRGYGYT
TRBV24-1,14,TRBJ2-5,ATSDGGLGGAGEQY
TRBV10-3,11,.,AIGPHQENIQY
TRBV29-1,12,TRBJ2-3,SVVLRGQGDTQY
TRBV12-3/TRBV12-4,15,TRBJ2-5,ASSLRLGPAPQETQY
TRBV11-1,11,TRBJ1-2,ASNDVGGGGYT
TRBV28,13,TRBJ1-5,ASRRAGPGNQPQH
TRBV29-1,14,TRBJ2-1,SVVKGQKSSYNEQF
TRBV5-6,13,.,ASSSNTRGLGIQY
TRBV3-1,12,.,ASSPTSGEYEQY
TRBV4-2,13,TRBJ2-5,ASSQDPGRSETQY
TRBV27,14,.,ASSFDERQGAYEQY